Listed below are T cell receptor beta chains from one sample, sequenced in a study of immune heterogeneity within non-small cell lung tumors. One entry per CDR3 protein results from TCRdb running MiXCR on the multiplex PCR reads. The sample carries 2,500 to 3,500 distinct CDR3 sequences, 27% recorded once. Sequencing used lung tumor tissue. The receptors come from a man in his sixties with non-small cell lung cancer. Each CDR3 is given with its conserved first and last residue. D genes are given only for firm matches. A clone size is listed for some rows: how often the clone was seen (once, few, many), or a class if it is expanded.

.	.	TRBV20-1	TRBJ2-5	CSPSSTSASRETQYF	TGCAGTCCTAGCTCTACTTCGGCTAGCCGAGAGACCCAGTACTTC
medium-sized	TRBD1	TRBV11-1	TRBJ1-3	CASSSRQGSGNTIYF	TGTGCCAGCAGCAGCAGACAGGGTTCTGGAAACACCATATATTTT
.	.	TRBV20-1	TRBJ1-1	CSARDHGGALMGAFF	TGCAGTGCTAGAGATCACGGGGGCGCGCTTATGGGCGCTTTCTTT
medium-sized	TRBD1	TRBV6-1	TRBJ2-3	CASTSRTGGTDTQYF	TGTGCCAGCACTTCACGGACAGGGGGCACAGATACGCAGTATTTT
.	.	TRBV5-1	TRBJ2-7	CARSLGTQNLGEQYF	TGCGCCAGAAGCTTGGGGACCCAGAACCTGGGAGAGCAGTACTTC
.	.	TRBV11-2	TRBJ2-1	CASSLTVAGGGCEQFF	TGTGCCAGCAGCTTGACAGTGGCAGGGGGGGGTTGTGAGCAGTTCTTC
.	TRBD2	TRBV20-1	TRBJ2-1	CSARLAGATFYNEQFF	TGCAGTGCTAGGCTAGCGGGAGCGACCTTCTACAATGAGCAGTTCTTC
few	.	TRBV6-1	TRBJ2-2	CASTNTGELFF	TGTGCCAGCACGAACACCGGGGAGCTGTTTTTT
few	.	TRBV20-1	TRBJ1-6	CSAGANPDSPLHF	TGCAGTGCTGGGGCCAACCCCGATTCACCCCTCCACTTT
few	.	TRBV7-3	TRBJ2-2	CASSYAGATGELFF	TGTGCCAGCAGCTACGCGGGGGCAACCGGGGAGCTGTTTTTT
medium-sized	TRBD2	TRBV24-1	TRBJ2-1	CATSDPVGGRNEQFF	TGTGCCACCAGTGACCCCGTGGGGGGGAGGAATGAGCAGTTCTTC
medium-sized	TRBD1	TRBV30	TRBJ1-5	CAWSVPGQGSQPQHF	TGTGCCTGGAGTGTACCGGGACAGGGGTCTCAGCCCCAGCATTTT
.	.	TRBV7-2	TRBJ1-5	CASSQGTVYQPQHF	TGTGCCAGCAGCCAAGGGACGGTTTATCAGCCCCAGCATTTT
few	TRBD2	TRBV12-3/TRBV12-4	TRBJ2-2	CASSLGLSGRPWGELFF	TGTGCCAGCAGTTTAGGGTTGAGCGGGAGGCCGTGGGGGGAGCTGTTTTTT
few	.	TRBV6-1	TRBJ2-2	CASSLNRVSNTGELFF	TGTGCCAGCAGTTTGAACAGGGTTTCGAACACCGGGGAGCTGTTTTTT
.	TRBD1	TRBV28	TRBJ1-5	CASLGTASNQPQHF	TGTGCCAGCCTCGGGACAGCTAGCAATCAGCCCCAGCATTTT
medium-sized	.	TRBV12-3/TRBV12-4	TRBJ1-6	CASSLKGGRGSPLHF	TGTGCCAGCAGTTTAAAGGGGGGTAGAGGTTCACCCCTCCACTTT
medium-sized	.	TRBV20-1	TRBJ2-7	CSAGAEGNFYEQYF	TGCAGTGCAGGGGCAGAGGGGAACTTCTACGAGCAGTACTTC
.	.	TRBV11-2	TRBJ2-2	CASSFFQGATGELFF	TGTGCCAGCAGCTTTTTCCAGGGTGCCACCGGGGAGCTGTTTTTT
medium-sized	.	TRBV24-1	TRBJ2-7	CATSDYRDDEQYF	TGTGCCACCAGTGATTACAGGGACGACGAGCAGTACTTC
medium-sized	.	TRBV7-3	TRBJ2-3	CASSLSDGVQYF	TGTGCCAGCAGCTTATCTGACGGGGTGCAGTATTTT
medium-sized	TRBD1	TRBV7-3	TRBJ2-5	CASSILPGQGETQYF	TGTGCCAGCAGCATACTTCCGGGACAGGGGGAGACCCAGTACTTC
.	TRBD2	TRBV11-1	TRBJ2-1	CASSPGTSGVVDEQFF	TGTGCCAGCAGCCCAGGGACTAGCGGGGTAGTTGATGAGCAGTTCTTC